Here is one T cell receptor beta chain with its context. It lacks a known antigen. No much larger clonotype is one base removed from it; base qualities were not supplied. The TCR template was genomic DNA extracted from bulk tumor tissue, and 600 ng of gDNA was amplified for each sample. During surgery, several biopsies were collected from each primary tumor and placed as far from one another as possible within the tumor mass. The study cohort was described as untreated, and patients were newly diagnosed NSCLC cases undergoing curative surgery. Donors were approximately 15 newly diagnosed non-small cell lung cancer patients undergoing surgery with curative intent. Resected tumor masses were reviewed by two independent pathologists. Only DNA and RNA samples of high quality went on to sequencing. Sequences SNHLY (CDR1) and FYNNEI (CDR2) are obtained from the germline V gene. Between the V and J ends, shortened by 8 bases and 9 bases respectively, the junction contains 17 bases. From the cysteine up to the phenylalanine, the CDR3 has a length of 14 residues. The sequence is cut down to CDR3 DNA, 42 bases in frame from base 1.

These data belong to a study of immune heterogeneity within non-small cell lung tumors (dated by TCRdb to about 2018). Turning to the overall study: By histology, the tumors included some ten non-squamous carcinomas, several squamous cell carcinomas and 1 tumor not otherwise specified. To examine intratumoral immune heterogeneity, the study used whole-exome sequencing, RNA-seq and TCR beta repertoire sequencing on multiple spatially distinct regions of each NSCLC tumor. TCR repertoire analysis included 57 tumor loci from around 15 patients, whereas transcriptome data included only about 48 loci from 12 patients. For mutant peptides 8 to 11 amino acids long, netMHCpan-3.0 predicted neoantigen binding to the HLA alleles of each patient. General findings and caveats noted by the study authors: Within a patient, identical dominant CDR3B clonotypes were found to recur across loci, yet unique high-frequency clones were also harbored in different tumor locations. Individual patients mostly had different high-frequency TCR beta clonotypes. A moderate positive correlation (R 0.3 to 0.35), which was statistically significant, linked local T-cell repertoire clonality to local tumor mutational burden.

The TCR beta CDR3 region was amplified with a multiplex PCR system whose first round ran for about 9 cycles using 32 V-gene forward primers and 13 J-gene reverse primers. First-round PCR used a QIAGEN Multiplex PCR Kit, and primer sequences were filed in Chinese patent CN105087789A. In a second PCR round, Illumina universal primers were added with the Phusion High-Fidelity PCR Kit. TCR libraries were paired-end sequenced at 151 bp read length on the Illumina HiSeq X Ten platform. From the authors' description of their analysis: Cutadapt removed reads without multiplex PCR primers, PEAR merged read pairs, and MiXCR with default settings called CDR3 regions. Shannon entropy measured repertoire diversity, and clonality was calculated as one minus the Shannon entropy divided by the ln of the count of productive unique sequences. Dominant or high-frequency T-cell clones were defined as clonotypes at frequencies of at least 0.5%. The public reads were quality trimmed at Q25 with fastp and then assembled into clones with MiXCR by TCRdb, keeping productive beta chains. Every distinct CDR3 protein forms one entry, paired with its most common genes and DNA. The V and J calls and clone size are TCRdb's, not the authors'. This sample holds more than 9,500 distinct CDR3 sequences; approximately 20% were observed only once. The ten largest clones take up 4.6% of the sample.

The sequence is built from TRBV2 and TRBJ1-6; perhaps TRBD1 is the D gene, with 5 bases matching. This TCR derives from a man aged 55 to 70 with non-small cell lung cancer. Specimen: lung tumor tissue. The CDR3 corresponds to CASSSGRAISPLHF. The sequence in DNA is TGTGCCAGCTCCTCGGGACGGGCAATTTCACCCCTCCACTTT.